One sample yielded the 28 T cell receptor beta chains listed below, sequenced in a study of blood T cell repertoires in COVID-19. Sequenced by immunoSEQ multiplex PCR; TCRdb stores in-frame clones only, minus some. Of over 250,000 clones in the sample, 80% to 90% were seen once. Sequencing used peripheral blood. These receptors came from a woman between 50 and 59 years old with acute or convalescent COVID-19.

Here the CDR3 DNA reads TGTGCCAGCAGTTTAAAAGCAGGGACCAAAAACATTCAGTACTTC. This codes for CASSLKAGTKNIQYF. The chain uses TRBV28 and TRBJ2-4; perhaps TRBD1 as D (5 bases). This CDR3 has 15 amino acids. Per the germline V gene, CDR1 is MDHEN and CDR2 is SYDVKM. V gave up 2 bases and J gave up 2 bases, with 10 bases separating them.

The chain links TRBV18 to TRBJ2-5; 11 bases match TRBD2. The CDR3 is 15 amino acids. Germline V CDR1 and CDR2: KGHSH, LQKENI. Unmatched junction bases numbered 4, after V lost 4 bases and J lost 3 bases. CDR3 nucleotides: TGTGCCAGCTCACGTCTACTAGCGGGGGAAGAGACCCAGTACTTC. Translated, it gives CASSRLLAGEETQYF.

Only a few counts were recorded for this clone. This chain links TRBV9 with TRBJ1-1, with D tentatively TRBD1 (6 bases). This CDR3 comprises 15 residues. The V gene lost 7 bases and the J gene lost 8 bases, with 24 bases spanning the gap. Germline values: CDR1 SGDLS, CDR2 YYNGEE. This CDR3 is CASRNDRDTYGEAFF. CDR3 coding DNA: TGTGCCAGCCGGAACGACCGGGACACCTATGGCGAAGCTTTCTTT.

The rearrangement uses TRBV2 and TRBJ1-1, with D hard to call. Per germline, CDR1 SNHLY and CDR2 FYNNEI. The germline V and J ends were trimmed by 8 bases and 1 base, with 14 bases remaining between them. CDR3 size: 14 residues. CDR3 nucleotide sequence: TGTGCCAGCGCCTCAGGATTTCGGAACACTGAAGCTTTCTTT. Residues: CASASGFRNTEAFF.

The chain links TRBV7-2 to TRBJ2-5; 9 bases line up with TRBD1. The CDR3 consists of 14 residues. J gave up 2 bases and V 5 bases, and 3 bases lay outside the gene matches. The V gene's germline CDR1 is SGHTA and CDR2 FQGNSA. The CDR3 here is CASSRDRVQETQYF. The CDR3 region has the DNA TGTGCCAGCAGCCGGGACAGGGTACAAGAGACCCAGTACTTC.

This clone appeared a few times. CDR3: CASSHRTGLNIQYF. CDR3 nucleotide sequence: TGTGCCAGCAGCCATAGGACAGGGTTAAACATTCAGTACTTC. The chain carries TRBV3-1 (or the pseudogene TRBV3-2) and TRBJ2-4, with 8 bases lining up with TRBD1. The length of the CDR3 is 14 residues. Trimming took 3 bases from V and 6 from J; bases not matched to a gene: 4. Germline V gene sequence: CDR1 LGHDT, CDR2 YNNKEL (reference sequence).

The rearrangement uses TRBV24-1 and TRBJ2-1; TRBD2 agrees at 10 bases. This CDR3 comprises 17 residues. J lost 3 bases, V lost 3 bases, and 7 bases had no gene match. Germline V gene data show CDR1 as KGHDR and CDR2 as SFDVKD. The CDR3 is CATSDPALAGVYNEQFF. The CDR3, as DNA: TGTGCCACCAGTGATCCCGCTCTAGCGGGAGTCTACAATGAGCAGTTCTTC.

The V call is TRBV7-9, the J call TRBJ2-6, with a possible D match to TRBD2 (6 bases). The CDR3 has 14 residues. Germline loops: CDR1 SEHNR, CDR2 FQNEAQ (reference sequence). The ends were cut back, 7 bases at V and 4 bases at J, with 11 bases in the middle. CDR3 sequence: CASNPGAGANVLTF. The DNA of the CDR3 is TGTGCCAGCAATCCGGGAGCCGGGGCCAACGTCCTGACTTTC.

This clone was counted a single time. The CDR3 spells CASSQAAQGSEKLFF. Here the CDR3 DNA reads TGCGCCAGCAGCCAAGCCGCGCAGGGTTCTGAAAAACTGTTTTTT. This chain links TRBV4-3 with TRBJ1-4, with D perhaps TRBD1 (5 bases). This CDR3 comprises 15 residues. V was pared by 1 base and J by 7 bases, with 13 bases between. Germline assignment: CDR1 LGHNA and CDR2 YSLEER.

This chain links TRBV7-2 with TRBJ2-1; 8 bases are shared with TRBD2. The CDR3 length is 15 residues. With V trimmed by 3 bases and J by 4 bases, 5 bases remained unmatched. Germline values: CDR1 SGHTA, CDR2 FQGNSA. The CDR3 bases are TGTGCCAGCAGCTTCAGGGCTAGCGGGTACAATGAGCAGTTCTTC. Translation: CASSFRASGYNEQFF.

CDR3 protein: CASSLQGDEQFF. In nucleotides, the CDR3 is TGTGCCAGCAGCTTGCAGGGGGATGAGCAGTTCTTC. The J gene is TRBJ2-1, the V gene TRBV5-5, with TRBD1 matching 7 bases. Per germline, CDR1 SGHKS and CDR2 YYEKEE (reference sequence). V was pared by 1 base and J by 8 bases, with 0 bases of the junction left unmatched. CDR3 length equals 12 residues.

V is TRBV20-1 and J is TRBJ2-4, with TRBD1 as a possible D gene (5 bases). Germline loops: CDR1 DFQATT, CDR2 SNEGSKA (reference sequence). This CDR3 has 13 residues. The V and J ends lost 3 bases and 7 bases respectively, with 13 bases between them. The CDR3 sequence is CSASKGIGNIQYF. In DNA form, the CDR3 reads TGCAGTGCTAGTAAGGGGATTGGTAACATTCAGTACTTC.

The rearrangement joins TRBV15 to TRBJ2-7, with D maybe TRBD1 (5 bases). V dropped 0 bases and J dropped 4 bases, with 13 bases sitting between them. This CDR3 is built from 15 residues. Germline CDR1 is LNHNV and CDR2 is YYDKDF (reference sequence). The CDR3 sequence is CATSRDRTRAYEQYF. The CDR3 DNA reads TGTGCCACCAGCAGAGATAGGACCAGGGCGTACGAGCAGTACTTC.

The chain has TRBV9 and TRBJ2-7, with 7 bases aligning to TRBD2. Looked up from germline, CDR1 is SGDLS and CDR2 is YYNGEE. This CDR3 is 16 amino acids long. With V trimmed by 4 bases and J by 1 base, 11 bases remained unmatched. The CDR3 reads CASSPKSGMSSYEQYF. Here the CDR3 DNA reads TGTGCCAGCAGCCCCAAAAGCGGGATGTCATCCTACGAGCAGTACTTC.

The chain links TRBV30 to TRBJ2-7; TRBD1 agrees at 9 bases. The CDR3 contains 15 residues. The germline CDR1 and CDR2 sequences are GTSNPN and SVGIG (reference sequence). Germline trimming cut 3 bases from V and 4 bases from J; bases unmatched to any gene: 10. DNA of the CDR3: TGTGCCTGGAGAACCAGACAGGGGGTGACTTACGAGCAGTACTTC. It translates to CAWRTRQGVTYEQYF.

This clone has only one observation. The genes are TRBV9 and TRBJ1-3, with D possibly being TRBD1 (6 bases). V dropped 0 bases and J dropped 7 bases, with 14 bases sitting between them. The CDR3 has 15 amino acids. The V gene's germline CDR1 is SGDLS and CDR2 YYNGEE. The CDR3 nucleotides read TGTGCCAGCAGCGTAGAGGCGAGTGGGGGCAACACCATATATTTT. Its protein is CASSVEASGGNTIYF.

The table lists this clone with a count of one. V gene TRBV5-1 combines with J gene TRBJ1-4, with D perhaps TRBD1 (6 bases). V was cut by 7 bases and J by 9 bases, with 25 bases left in between. The CDR3 extends over 16 amino acids. The germline CDR1 and CDR2 sequences are SGHRS and YFSETQ. The CDR3 coding sequence is TGCGCCAGCTCTGCGGGCTGGAACAGGGAAATGAAAAAACTGTTTTTT. Encoded protein: CASSAGWNREMKKLFF.

The chain joins TRBV6-5 to TRBJ1-1; 8 bases fit TRBD1. Germline-derived CDR1 and CDR2 are MNHEY and SVGAGI. The CDR3 extends over 14 amino acids. The ends lost 6 bases at V and 7 bases at J; junction bases unmatched: 10. The CDR3 sequence: CASRARQGPYEAFF. CDR3 DNA sequence: TGTGCCAGCAGAGCAAGACAGGGGCCGTATGAAGCTTTCTTT.

The chain carries TRBV4-2 and TRBJ2-3; 7 nucleotides align to TRBD2. Losses at the gene ends were 2 bases for V and 6 bases for J; bases not matched to a gene: 11. This CDR3 has 16 amino acids. Germline V gene data show CDR1 as LGHNA and CDR2 as YNFKEQ. The CDR3 loop is CASSQQPAGLTDTQYF. The CDR3 DNA follows: TGTGCCAGCAGCCAACAGCCAGCGGGATTAACGGATACGCAGTATTTT.

The chain links TRBV5-1 to TRBJ2-7; the match to TRBD2 covers 7 bases. V lost 4 bases and J lost 6; bases outside the gene matches: 10. In germline, CDR1 is SGHRS, CDR2 YFSETQ. This CDR3 region has 14 residues. This CDR3 reads CASSGSGTGGEQYF. In nucleotides, the CDR3 is TGCGCCAGCAGCGGAAGCGGGACCGGCGGCGAGCAGTACTTC.

This chain links TRBV29-1 with TRBJ2-3; 9 bases align to TRBD2. This CDR3 is built from 14 residues. The ends lost 7 bases at V and 4 bases at J; junction bases unmatched: 9. In germline, CDR1 is SQVTM, CDR2 ANQGSEA. The CDR3 loop is CSALPGLAADTQYF. The CDR3, as DNA: TGCAGCGCCTTACCGGGACTAGCAGCAGATACGCAGTATTTT.

The chain couples TRBV15 to TRBJ1-4, with 10 bases identical to TRBD1. CDR3 length: 18 residues. J lost 7 bases, V lost 0 bases, and 11 bases had no gene match. Germline V lookup: CDR1 LNHNV, CDR2 YYDKDF (reference sequence). The CDR3 is CATSRDPGQGSGGEKLFF. CDR3 nucleotides: TGTGCCACCAGCAGAGATCCGGGACAGGGGAGTGGTGGTGAAAAACTGTTTTTT.

This chain connects TRBV4-1 to TRBJ1-6; possibly TRBD1 for D (6 bases). The germline V and J ends were trimmed by 5 bases and 8 bases, with 19 bases remaining between them. CDR1 MGHRA and CDR2 YSYEKL come from the germline V gene. The CDR3 length is 16 residues. The CDR3 protein is CASSRWDVGAHSPLHF. CDR3 nucleotide sequence: TGCGCCAGCAGCAGATGGGACGTGGGGGCCCATTCACCCCTCCACTTT.

This chain connects TRBV29-1 to TRBJ2-7; 7 positions agree with TRBD1. The V segment lost 6 bases and the J segment 5 bases; nucleotides outside the gene matches: 7. Germline values: CDR1 SQVTM, CDR2 ANQGSEA. CDR3 length equals 12 residues. The CDR3 sequence is CSVSRQGHEQYF. CDR3 coding DNA: TGCAGCGTCTCCAGACAGGGTCACGAGCAGTACTTC.

The chain has TRBV3-1 (or the pseudogene TRBV3-2) and TRBJ2-1; D possibly corresponds to TRBD2 (7 bases). Looked up from germline, CDR1 is LGHDT and CDR2 is YNNKEL (reference sequence). Trimming took off 5 bases at V and 7 bases at J, with 18 bases between the two ends. CDR3 length: 15 residues. The CDR3 sequence is CASSSGGRGGNEQFF. The DNA for the CDR3 is TGTGCCAGCAGCTCGGGGGGCAGGGGAGGGAATGAGCAGTTCTTC.

This chain connects TRBV11-2 to TRBJ1-6, with TRBD1 as a possible D gene (6 bases). Germline V gene data show CDR1 as SGHAT and CDR2 as FQNNGV. V shed 2 bases and J shed 0 bases, with 14 bases lying between them. The CDR3 sequence is 18 residues long. CDR3 in DNA: TGTGCCAGCAGCTTATACGGGACATCCCTCTCCTATAATTCACCCCTCCACTTT. Translation gives CASSLYGTSLSYNSPLHF. Variable domain in full (rest from reference TRBV11-2 and TRBJ1-6): EAGVAQSPRYKIIEKRQSVAFWCNPISGHATLYWYQQILGQGPKLLIQFQNNGVVDDSQLPKDRFSAERLKGVDSTLKIQPAKLEDSAVYLCASSLYGTSLSYNSPLHFGNGTRLTVT.

V is TRBV3-1 (or the pseudogene TRBV3-2) and J is TRBJ1-4, with D maybe TRBD1 (5 bases). This CDR3 is 13 amino acids long. From germline, CDR1 is LGHDT and CDR2 YNNKEL (reference sequence). V was cut by 10 bases and J by 8 bases, with 17 bases left in between. CDR3 DNA sequence: TGTGCCACCGGGGGTGGGGTCTTAGAAAAACTGTTTTTT. Encoded protein: CATGGGVLEKLFF.

V and J are TRBV9 and TRBJ2-5, with 7 positions matching TRBD1. The CDR3 is 15 amino acids. Germline CDR1 SGDLS, CDR2 YYNGEE. After removal of 3 bases from V and 0 bases from J, the junction contained 5 bases not matched to a gene. The CDR3 coding sequence is TGTGCCAGCAGCGGCCCCGGGACAGACCAAGAGACCCAGTACTTC. Its protein is CASSGPGTDQETQYF. The full variable domain, completed using reference TRBV9 and TRBJ2-5, is DSGVTQTPKHLITATGQRVTLRCSPRSGDLSVYWYQQSLDQGLQFLIQYYNGEERAKGNILERFSAQQFPDLHSELNLSSLELGDSALYFCASSGPGTDQETQYFGPGTRLLVL.